This TCR beta chain was observed in a study of shared clonotypes between healthy human individuals. At the level of the study: Donors, aged 18 to 49, were a couple of women and a few men.

For this clone: Its matching antigen is unknown.

Naive CD8 cells were CD45RO-negative, positively selected for CCR7, excluding terminally differentiated effector memory CD45RA+ cells. Adult Caucasians living in Nashville, Tennessee made up all of the donors. There are 13 residues in the CDR3. Germline CDR1 LGHNA, CDR2 YSLEER. Between the trimmed V and J ends, which lost 4 bases and 5 bases, there was a span of 11 bases. Study-wide findings and caveats: Clonotype sharing among donors, it was expected, would be affected by sequencing depth.

Per the study methods: Without quality scores, immunoSEQ junctional reads could not be filtered like full-length reads. Libraries were prepared by immunoSEQ multiplex PCR; TCRdb keeps only in-frame clonotypes and omits some of them. The V and J calls and clone size come from that table; D and trimming were worked out from the DNA. The sample holds millions of clones; 85% to 95% are singletons and the top ten take roughly 1.7%. This clonotype was sampled from a man between 18 and 29 years old in good health. Some clones in this sample may be carry-over from other donors' samples. J is TRBJ1-2 and V is TRBV4-3; D might be TRBD1 (5 bases). Sequenced input: naive CD8+ T cells from PBMCs. The CDR3: CASSPLEGYGYTF. DNA for the CDR3: TGCGCCAGCAGCCCCCTAGAGGGGTATGGCTACACCTTC.